This T cell receptor (beta chain) is drawn from a study of T-cell reconstitution after alpha-beta-depleted transplantation in children. Germline assignment: CDR1 SEHNR and CDR2 FQNEAQ (reference sequence). The V gene end was trimmed by 8 bases and the J gene end by 5 bases; junction bases not matched to a gene: 9. This CDR3 region has 14 residues. Unique molecular identifiers were incorporated into the prepared TCRbeta library. MiXCR, run by TCRdb on the PCR reads, gives a single entry per CDR3 protein. The data hold about 980,000 distinct CDR3 sequences, with 25% to 35% observed a single time. General study results and limits: Some patients owed their high day-60 TCRbeta diversity to surviving recipient T cells and thymic progenitors. Diversity and T-cell counts at one year after transplant derived mostly from new T cells. Several hundred expanded graft clones reportedly were the source of alpha-beta T cells about two months after transplant.

This clonotype has just a few counts. Its target is unknown. The source of this sequence is a boy in the first two years of life who had a stem cell transplant for SCID, so the T cells may come from the graft donor. The chain uses TRBV7-9 and TRBJ2-3; 8 positions agree with TRBD2. Sequenced here: PBMCs, mostly from graft donor cells, sampled 360 days after TCRalphabeta/CD19-depleted stem cell transplant. CDR3 nucleotides: TGTGCCAGCTTGGCGGGGGGTCGAGGAGATACGCAGTATTTT. Encoded protein: CASLAGGRGDTQYF.